Shown below are 21 T cell receptor beta chains from a single sample sequenced in a study of shared clonotypes between healthy human individuals. The assay was immunoSEQ multiplex PCR, and TCRdb's table has in-frame clones only and misses some. Seen here are over 1.5 million clones, approximately 98% observed once, and the top ten hold approximately 0.45%. Sequenced input: naive CD4+ T cells sorted from blood. Regarding subset: CD45RA+ positively selected. These receptors came from a man aged 30 to 39 in good health.

This chain joins TRBV18 and TRBJ1-1; D unresolved. Germline loops: CDR1 KGHSH, CDR2 LQKENI. There are 12 residues in the CDR3. Trimming removed 2 bases at V and 6 bases at J, with 7 bases between. This CDR3 reads CASSPSQSEAFF. In DNA form, the CDR3 reads TGTGCCAGCTCACCATCGCAGTCTGAAGCTTTCTTT.

The chain uses TRBV29-1 and TRBJ1-1; D perhaps matches TRBD1 (5 bases). There are 13 residues in the CDR3. The germline V and J ends were trimmed by 1 base and 5 bases, with 11 bases remaining between them. CDR1 and CDR2 (germline): SQVTM, ANQGSEA. The CDR3, as DNA: TGCAGCGTTGAAGCGGGGGGGGTAACTGAAGCTTTCTTT. Amino acids: CSVEAGGVTEAFF.

A single count supports this clone. The chain couples TRBV10-3 to TRBJ2-3; a weak D match, TRBD1 (6 bases). V was clipped by 3 bases and J by 2 bases, with 15 bases between them. CDR1 is ENHRY and CDR2 is SYGVKD in the germline V gene. This CDR3 has 16 amino acids. The CDR3 DNA sequence: TGTGCCATCAGTGAAATAAACAGGGCTTCCACAGATACGCAGTATTTT. Translating it yields CAISEINRASTDTQYF.

CDR3 region: CASSESASRSGNTIYF. The CDR3 DNA is TGCGCCAGCAGTGAGTCTGCCAGCCGCTCTGGAAACACCATATATTTT. J is TRBJ1-3 and V is TRBV10-2; D is uncertain. V lost 0 bases and J 0 bases, leaving 9 bases between the germline ends. CDR1 is WSHSY, CDR2 SAAADI, per germline. The CDR3 covers 16 residues.

The gene calls are TRBV30 and TRBJ2-5; 8 bases match TRBD2. The CDR3 runs to 13 residues. J was trimmed by 1 base and V by 8 bases; bases with no gene match: 6. Germline CDR1 and CDR2: GTSNPN and SVGIG (reference sequence). In DNA form, the CDR3 reads TGTGCCCGGGGGGGTAGCTCCCAAGAGACCCAGTACTTC. Translation: CARGGSSQETQYF.

This chain links TRBV6-1 with TRBJ2-1; D remains ambiguous. The CDR3 consists of 14 residues. Per germline, CDR1 MNHNS and CDR2 SASEGT. Deletions cut 4 bases from V and 7 bases from J, with 14 bases between. The DNA of the CDR3 is TGTGCCAGCAGTGGCTCAGTCAGGTTAAATGAGCAGTTCTTC. Its protein product is CASSGSVRLNEQFF.

This rearrangement joins TRBV25-1 to TRBJ2-2; possible D gene TRBD2, 6 bases. Germline V gene lookup returns CDR1 MGHDK and CDR2 SYGVNS. There are 15 residues in the CDR3. V was trimmed by 6 bases and J by 2 bases, leaving 13 bases between them. The DNA for the CDR3 is TGTGCCAGCAGCCCGGGACTCCCCAACACCGGGGAGCTGTTTTTT. This codes for CASSPGLPNTGELFF.

As for this clone: At one boundary the junction diverges from the germline segment, which might be a read error. The rearrangement joins TRBV11-2 to TRBJ1-1; D is unresolved. The CDR3 length is 14 residues. Germline V gene sequence: CDR1 SGHAT, CDR2 FQNNGV. The CDR3 here is CASRLGRRETEAFF. CDR3 nucleotides: TGTGCCAGCCGCTTAGGCCGTAGGGAGACTGAAGCTTTCTTT.

For this clone: Other DNA variants within this sample encode the same CDR3. CDR3 DNA: TGTGCCAGCAGCGTAGGTAGCAGTTCCTACGAGCAGTACTTC. This translates into CASSVGSSSYEQYF. This rearrangement joins TRBV9 to TRBJ2-7; D is unresolved. The germline V gene encodes CDR1 SGDLS and CDR2 YYNGEE. This CDR3 comprises 14 residues. V shed 0 bases and J shed 1 base, with 8 bases lying between them.

The rearrangement joins TRBV18 to TRBJ2-7, with a possible D match to TRBD1 (5 bases). Trimming shortened V by 0 bases and J by 5 bases, and 8 bases separated the two germline ends. This CDR3 is built from 13 residues. CDR1 is KGHSH and CDR2 is LQKENI in the germline V gene. The CDR3 is CASSPPGPDEQYF. Written as DNA, the CDR3 is TGTGCCAGCTCACCACCGGGGCCGGACGAGCAGTACTTC.

Note on this clone: The sample carries other DNA sequences with the same CDR3. The chain is built from TRBV18 and TRBJ1-5, with D perhaps matching TRBD1 (5 bases). V lost 6 bases and J 4 bases, leaving 10 bases between the germline ends. CDR1 is KGHSH, CDR2 LQKENI, per germline. CDR3 length: 13 residues. CDR3 residues: CASSRDRNQPQHF. The CDR3 DNA follows: TGTGCCAGCTCCCGTGACAGAAATCAGCCCCAGCATTTT.

The CDR3 DNA sequence: TGTGCCAGCAGGGAAGAGGGCCAGGGGGCGCGGGGCTACACCTTC. Protein sequence: CASREEGQGARGYTF. V gene TRBV27 combines with J gene TRBJ1-2; 8 positions agree with TRBD1. Germline V gene sequence: CDR1 MNHEY, CDR2 SMNVEV (reference sequence). CDR3 length equals 15 residues. The V and J ends lost 6 bases and 8 bases, in that order; junction bases with no gene match: 14.

The genes are TRBV13 and TRBJ2-7; 7 bases align to TRBD2. Germline CDR1 is PRHDT and CDR2 is FYEKMQ (reference sequence). V lost 3 bases to trimming and J lost 6 bases; unmatched junction nucleotides: 5. This CDR3 has 13 amino acids. CDR3 sequence: CASSFYRGSEQYF. The DNA of the CDR3 is TGTGCCAGCAGCTTTTATCGCGGGAGCGAGCAGTACTTC.

For the CDR3, the DNA is TGTGCCAGCACCCAGTTGACAGGGGCGTTAGGCGAGCAGTACTTC. Translation gives CASTQLTGALGEQYF. The gene calls are TRBV6-1 and TRBJ2-7, with 8 bases lining up with TRBD1. With 7 bases clipped from V and 6 bases from J, the junction kept 14 bases outside the gene matches. Germline assignment: CDR1 MNHNS and CDR2 SASEGT. The CDR3 length is 15 residues.

The V gene is TRBV11-3, the J gene TRBJ2-7; the D is unclear. Trimming left V 5 bases short and J 0 bases short, with 11 bases between. The CDR3 has 14 residues. The germline V gene encodes CDR1 SGHNT and CDR2 YENEEA. CDR3 DNA: TGTGCCAGCAGCCGGTCTTTTTCCTCCTACGAGCAGTACTTC. Translating it yields CASSRSFSSYEQYF.

Comment on this clone: Other nucleotide sequences in the sample specify the same CDR3. The V gene is TRBV5-1, the J gene TRBJ2-5, with D possibly TRBD2 on 5 matching bases. The CDR3 totals 14 residues. CDR1 is SGHRS, CDR2 YFSETQ, per germline. The V end lost 0 bases, the J end lost 2 bases, and 8 bases lay between the germline ends. DNA of the CDR3: TGCGCCAGCAGCTTGGGTACTAGACAAGAGACCCAGTACTTC. Amino acid sequence: CASSLGTRQETQYF.

The rearrangement joins TRBV7-2 to TRBJ2-7; D may be TRBD2 (6 bases). CDR1 SGHTA and CDR2 FQGNSA come from the germline V gene. V was pared by 5 bases and J by 0 bases, with 14 bases between. The length of the CDR3 is 15 residues. As DNA, the CDR3 is TGTGCCAGCAGCCCAGTGCGGGGTTTCTCCTACGAGCAGTACTTC. Amino acids: CASSPVRGFSYEQYF. The variable domain in full, with the rest retrieved from reference TRBV7-2 and TRBJ2-7, is GAGVSQSPSNKVTEKGKDVELRCDPISGHTALYWYRQSLGQGLEFLIYFQGNSAPDKSGLPSDRFSAERTGGSVSTLTIQRTQQEDSAVYLCASSPVRGFSYEQYFGPGTRLTVT.

V is TRBV9 and J is TRBJ2-3; 8 bases line up with TRBD2. J gave up 2 bases and V 2 bases, and 7 bases lay outside the gene matches. Germline values: CDR1 SGDLS, CDR2 YYNGEE. The CDR3 runs to 16 residues. The CDR3: CASSVAGGPPTDTQYF. CDR3 nucleotides: TGTGCCAGCAGCGTTGCGGGAGGCCCCCCCACAGATACGCAGTATTTT.

The chain recombines TRBV5-1 with TRBJ2-6; tentatively, D is TRBD1 (5 bases). V dropped 4 bases and J dropped 0 bases, with 8 bases sitting between them. Germline CDR1 and CDR2: SGHRS and YFSETQ. This CDR3 spans 15 amino acids. In DNA form, the CDR3 reads TGCGCCAGCAGCACGGACACCTCTGGGGCCAACGTCCTGACTTTC. Its protein product is CASSTDTSGANVLTF.

The rearrangement uses TRBV5-4 and TRBJ2-2; D is uncertain. Germline CDR1 and CDR2: SGHNT and YYREEE (reference sequence). There are 15 residues in the CDR3. V lost 0 bases and J 6 bases, leaving 12 bases between the germline ends. This CDR3 is CASSLVIGNPGELFF. The CDR3 nucleotides read TGTGCCAGCAGCTTGGTCATAGGGAATCCCGGGGAGCTGTTTTTT.

V usage is TRBV28 and J usage is TRBJ2-1; 8 bases line up with TRBD2. This CDR3 is 16 amino acids long. V shed 7 bases and J 2 bases; nucleotides not matched to a gene: 10. Germline CDR1 is MDHEN and CDR2 is SYDVKM. Here the CDR3 reads CASTAGGGPAYNEQFF. CDR3 in DNA: TGTGCCAGCACCGCCGGGGGGGGCCCTGCCTACAATGAGCAGTTCTTC.